A selection of T cell receptor beta chains follows, all from one sample in a study of blood T cell repertoires in COVID-19. Clones were sequenced by immunoSEQ multiplex PCR, and TCRdb holds only the in-frame ones, with some missing. The repertoire holds roughly 190,000 clones, with around 83% as singletons. The sample was PBMCs or T cells enriched from blood (not recorded which). The receptors shown here come from a woman between 40 and 55 years old in a cohort exposed to, infected with or recovered from COVID-19 (not recorded which). Both conserved end residues are part of each CDR3. Each record gives: clone size, V gene, J gene, D gene, CDR3 DNA, CDR3 protein. The D gene is left open where the match is weak. Clone size, where shown, is once, few, many, or a class for clones that have expanded.

>NA|TRBV5-1|TRBJ1-2|NA
TGCGCCAGCAGCTTGGAACAGTCCCCCTATGGCTACACCTTC
CASSLEQSPYGYTF
>NA|TRBV6-5|TRBJ1-2|NA
TGTGCCAGCAGTTACTCGCCAGGGTATGGCTACACCTTC
CASSYSPGYGYTF
>NA|TRBV28|TRBJ1-5|NA
TGTGCCATCAAAGCTTACCCAAGCAATCAGCCCCAGCATTTT
CAIKAYPSNQPQHF
>NA|TRBV7-2|TRBJ1-1|NA
TGTGCCAGCAGCGCACAGGGCCACACTGAAGCTTTCTTT
CASSAQGHTEAFF
>once|TRBV29-1|TRBJ1-6|NA
TGCAGCGTTGCTCAGGGTCGCGGTTCACCCCTCCACTTT
CSVAQGRGSPLHF
>NA|TRBV4-3|TRBJ1-2|TRBD1
TGCGCCAGCAGCTGGACAGGCCATAACTATGGCTACACCTTC
CASSWTGHNYGYTF
>NA|TRBV19|TRBJ2-7|TRBD2
TGTGCCAGTAGTCCGCACGGACGGGGGGGACTTTACGAGCAGTACTTC
CASSPHGRGGLYEQYF
>NA|TRBV12-3/TRBV12-4|TRBJ2-1|TRBD1
TGTGCCAGCAGTGGGGACAGGGTGAATGAGCAGTTCTTC
CASSGDRVNEQFF
>NA|TRBV5-1|TRBJ2-1|TRBD1
TGCGCCAGCACGCCGGGCAGGGGGCTCGTCAATGAGCAGTTCTTC
CASTPGRGLVNEQFF
>few|TRBV28|TRBJ1-2|TRBD1
TGTGCCAGCACCCCTGGCGGACAGGGGGCCGGGGGGGACTATGGCTACACCTTC
CASTPGGQGAGGDYGYTF
>NA|TRBV18|TRBJ1-3|NA
TGTGCCAGCTCACCAAGTTCCAGGGGAAACACCATATATTTT
CASSPSSRGNTIYF
>NA|TRBV5-4|TRBJ2-2|NA
TGTGCCAGCAGCTTGGAGGTGGGGGGAAACACCGGGGAGCTGTTTTTT
CASSLEVGGNTGELFF
>NA|TRBV6-2/TRBV6-3|TRBJ1-4|NA
TGTGCCAGCAGTTTTTTCTCTCCGAGGGTACAACGTGATGAAAAACTGTTTTTT
CASSFFSPRVQRDEKLFF
>NA|TRBV11-2|TRBJ2-7|TRBD1
TGTGCCAGCAGACAGGTCGGGACAGGGACCTACGAGCAGTACTTC
CASRQVGTGTYEQYF
>NA|TRBV7-6|TRBJ2-7|NA
TGTGCCAGCAGCTTAGCGGAGGTGGGGAACCCCCGGGTCGAGCAGTACTTC
CASSLAEVGNPRVEQYF
>NA|TRBV5-1|TRBJ2-5|NA
TGCGCCAGCAGCTTGTCAGGGGAGGAGACCCAGTACTTC
CASSLSGEETQYF
>NA|TRBV19|TRBJ1-1|NA
TGTGCCAGTAGTATAGGAGGGTCACCTGAAGCTTTCTTT
CASSIGGSPEAFF